A selection of T cell receptor beta chains follows, all from one sample in a study of blood T cell repertoires in COVID-19. Sequencing used immunoSEQ multiplex PCR; TCRdb keeps in-frame clones, though not all of them. The sample lists 75,000 to 85,000 clones, roughly four fifths occurring once. Sequencing was done on a sample of peripheral blood. The source is a human donor in a cohort sampled during active COVID-19. The CDR3 runs from the conserved cysteine through the conserved F or W.

V gene: TRBV6-6
CDR3 length: 12
J gene: TRBJ2-7
CDR3 protein: CASSYREYEQYF

V gene: TRBV19
CDR3 length: 15
J gene: TRBJ1-6
CDR3 protein: CASIEAGTDNSPLHF

V gene: TRBV7-2
CDR3 length: 12
J gene: TRBJ2-5
CDR3 protein: CASSPSTGAQYF

V gene: TRBV5-6
CDR3 length: 11
J gene: TRBJ1-1
CDR3 protein: CASTLQGEAFF

V gene: TRBV11-3
CDR3 length: 18
J gene: TRBJ2-7
CDR3 protein: CASSLLAGVLPHGYEQYF

V gene: TRBV18
CDR3 length: 15
J gene: TRBJ2-7
CDR3 protein: CASSPPMGQTYEQYF

V gene: TRBV6-5
CDR3 length: 13
J gene: TRBJ2-5
CDR3 protein: CATEIQRQETQYF

V gene: TRBV5-8
CDR3 length: 14
J gene: TRBJ1-6
CDR3 protein: CASSLVGTNSPLHF

V gene: TRBV5-8
CDR3 length: 15
J gene: TRBJ2-7
CDR3 protein: CASSLNRDRTYEQYF

V gene: TRBV2
CDR3 length: 13
J gene: TRBJ2-7
CDR3 protein: CASRRSSIGEQYF

V gene: TRBV27
CDR3 length: 15
J gene: TRBJ1-1
CDR3 protein: CASTSGEGLNTEAFF

V gene: TRBV5-6
CDR3 length: 15
J gene: TRBJ1-3
CDR3 protein: CASSLAQGGGNTIYF

V gene: TRBV6-2/TRBV6-3
CDR3 length: 15
J gene: TRBJ1-5
CDR3 protein: CASSQQGVSNQPQHF

V gene: TRBV6-1
CDR3 length: 14
J gene: TRBJ1-6
CDR3 protein: CASSDYRGVMALHF

V gene: TRBV4-3
CDR3 length: 16
J gene: TRBJ1-4
CDR3 protein: CASSQVGTDSGEKLFF

V gene: TRBV5-4
CDR3 length: 14
J gene: TRBJ2-7
CDR3 protein: CASRGGDSAYEQYF

V gene: TRBV7-2
CDR3 length: 13
J gene: TRBJ2-7
CDR3 protein: CASSRVSSYEQYF

V gene: TRBV6-5
CDR3 length: 13
J gene: TRBJ1-1
CDR3 protein: CASSYARDTEAFF

V gene: TRBV9
CDR3 length: 16
J gene: TRBJ2-7
CDR3 protein: CASSAHRTGGTYEQYF

V gene: TRBV24-1
CDR3 length: 15
J gene: TRBJ1-5
CDR3 protein: CATSDYRVGDQPQHF

V gene: TRBV7-2
CDR3 length: 13
J gene: TRBJ2-7
CDR3 protein: CASSLGGVTGQYF

V gene: TRBV2
CDR3 length: 15
J gene: TRBJ1-5
CDR3 protein: CASSVGGTANQPQHF

V gene: TRBV5-1
CDR3 length: 17
J gene: TRBJ1-2
CDR3 protein: CASSLVSGGPSGYGYTF

V gene: TRBV4-3
CDR3 length: 15
J gene: TRBJ1-2
CDR3 protein: CASSQETGGAYGYTF

V gene: TRBV14
CDR3 length: 15
J gene: TRBJ1-2
CDR3 protein: CASSQDIGTGYGYTF

V gene: TRBV6-5
CDR3 length: 16
J gene: TRBJ2-2
CDR3 protein: CASSWNRGIWTGELFF

V gene: TRBV6-5
CDR3 length: 13
J gene: TRBJ2-7
CDR3 protein: CASARTGSYEQYF

V gene: TRBV5-1
CDR3 length: 16
J gene: TRBJ2-3
CDR3 protein: CASSAGTLIRTDTQYF

V gene: TRBV24-1
CDR3 length: 16
J gene: TRBJ2-1
CDR3 protein: CATSDPGQGANNEQFF

V gene: TRBV5-4
CDR3 length: 16
J gene: TRBJ1-4
CDR3 protein: CASSLGRGSANEKLFF

V gene: TRBV3-1/TRBV3-2
CDR3 length: 17
J gene: TRBJ1-5
CDR3 protein: CASSQAPGQYSNQPQHF

V gene: TRBV7-2
CDR3 length: 14
J gene: TRBJ2-7
CDR3 protein: CASSRTAGGREQYF

V gene: TRBV14
CDR3 length: 14
J gene: TRBJ2-5
CDR3 protein: CASSQYRSGGTQYF

V gene: TRBV6-2/TRBV6-3
CDR3 length: 12
J gene: TRBJ1-1
CDR3 protein: CASSLTGTEAFF

V gene: TRBV5-5
CDR3 length: 15
J gene: TRBJ1-5
CDR3 protein: CASSLAGRGNQPQHF

V gene: TRBV6-5
CDR3 length: 15
J gene: TRBJ2-3
CDR3 protein: CASSSGLIPAGTQYF

V gene: TRBV10-3
CDR3 length: 15
J gene: TRBJ2-5
CDR3 protein: CAISFSGPKQETQYF

V gene: TRBV7-9
CDR3 length: 14
J gene: TRBJ1-2
CDR3 protein: CASSRGQGAIGYTF

V gene: TRBV3-1/TRBV3-2
CDR3 length: 15
J gene: TRBJ1-2
CDR3 protein: CASSLGQGSNYGYTF

V gene: TRBV7-8
CDR3 length: 14
J gene: TRBJ2-7
CDR3 protein: CASSIRTGDYEQYF

V gene: TRBV6-2/TRBV6-3
CDR3 length: 16
J gene: TRBJ2-5
CDR3 protein: CASSSDLSGPFETQYF

V gene: TRBV5-1
CDR3 length: 16
J gene: TRBJ2-7
CDR3 protein: CASSEPTGENSYEQYF

V gene: TRBV7-8
CDR3 length: 14
J gene: TRBJ1-2
CDR3 protein: CASSLGRQADGYTF